Each of the 27 T cell receptor beta chains below was sequenced from the same sample in a study of molecular identifiers for immune sequencing clone quantification. Each CDR3 protein is one row after TCRdb ran MiXCR on the PCR reads. The table lists about 640,000 distinct CDR3 sequences, approximately 20% of them singletons. Specimen: naive CD8+ T cells from blood, with Jurkat cell RNA spiked in. Noted subset: FACS-sorted CD8+CD4-CCR7+CD45RA+ naive T cells. These receptors came from a human donor in good health. Some libraries in this study had Jurkat cell RNA spiked in.

This clonotype was observed a few times. V gene TRBV2 combines with J gene TRBJ2-5; D gene uncertain. This CDR3 comprises 11 residues. Germline lookup yields CDR1 SNHLY and CDR2 FYNNEI. The V end was cut by 7 bases, the J end by 0 bases, with 3 bases between. CDR3 bases: TGTGCCAGCAACCACCAAGAGACCCAGTACTTC. It yields the protein CASNHQETQYF.

At least ten counts were recorded for this clonotype. V is TRBV30 and J is TRBJ2-1, with D unclear. Trimming left V 0 bases short and J 8 bases short, with 11 bases between. Per germline, CDR1 GTSNPN and CDR2 SVGIG (reference sequence). This CDR3 contains 13 residues. The CDR3 region is CAWSVDPFDEQFF. CDR3 coding DNA: TGTGCCTGGAGTGTCGATCCCTTCGATGAGCAGTTCTTC.

A note on this clonotype: Given a much more abundant clone one base away, this may be a read error. The gene calls are TRBV20-1 and TRBJ1-5; D is unclear. There are 15 residues in the CDR3. CDR1 and CDR2 (germline): DFQATT, SNEGSKA (reference sequence). In DNA form, the CDR3 reads TGCAGTGCTAGAGAGTCAAGAAATAGCAATCAGCCCCGGCATTTT. Residues: CSARESRNSNQPRHF.

This clonotype was detected ten times or more. CDR3 sequence: CASSLSPSGRFPDTQYF. The CDR3 DNA reads TGTGCCAGCAGCTTATCGCCCAGCGGGAGGTTCCCAGATACGCAGTATTTT. J is TRBJ2-3 and V is TRBV13; TRBD2 aligns across 9 bases. V lost 2 bases, J lost 4 bases, and 10 bases stayed unmatched. Looked up from germline, CDR1 is PRHDT and CDR2 is FYEKMQ (reference sequence). The CDR3 runs 17 residues.

Turning to this clonotype: A much larger clonotype is one base distant, so this may be a read error. The chain has TRBV6-6 and TRBJ2-5; D perhaps matches TRBD2 (5 bases). The CDR3 is 10 amino acids. Germline assignment: CDR1 MNHNY and CDR2 SVGAGI (reference sequence). Trimming stripped 11 bases from V and 4 bases from J, with 8 bases between. Here the CDR3 DNA reads TGTGCCGGCGGGTCAGAGACCCAGTACTTC. Translating gives CAGGSETQYF.

V is TRBV3-1 and J is TRBJ1-2; D is undetermined. Trimming left V 0 bases short and J 8 bases short, with 10 bases between. Looked up from germline, CDR1 is LGHDT and CDR2 is YNNKEL (reference sequence). The CDR3 is 13 residues long. CDR3 sequence (DNA): TGTGCCAGCAGCCAAGATGACGGTTACGGCTACACCTTC. Translating gives CASSQDDGYGYTF.

The V gene is TRBV7-7, the J gene TRBJ2-3; 10 nucleotides match TRBD2. The CDR3 covers 15 residues. Germline CDR1 SSHAT, CDR2 FNYEAQ (reference sequence). Unmatched junction bases numbered 7, after V lost 6 bases and J lost 4 bases. CDR3 nucleotides: TGTGCCAGCAGTCCAGCGGGGGGGGAGGCAGATACGCAGTATTTT. It specifies CASSPAGGEADTQYF.

This clonotype was detected ten times or more. The chain employs TRBV28 and TRBJ2-7, with a weak D call TRBD1 (6 bases). Germline V gives CDR1 MDHEN, CDR2 SYDVKM. Between the trimmed V and J ends, which lost 4 bases and 2 bases, there was a span of 9 bases. The CDR3 is 13 residues long. The CDR3 sequence is CASSSRDTYEQYF. Here the CDR3 DNA reads TGTGCCAGCAGTTCTCGGGACACCTACGAGCAGTACTTC.

The table lists this clonotype with many counts. V is TRBV4-3 and J is TRBJ2-3; tentative D call: TRBD2 (5 bases). CDR1 LGHNA and CDR2 YSLEER come from the germline V gene. The CDR3 covers 17 residues. The ends were cut back, 0 bases at V and 2 bases at J, with 15 bases in the middle. CDR3 region: CASSQDALADTTDTQYF. In DNA form, the CDR3 reads TGCGCCAGCAGCCAAGATGCGCTAGCAGACACCACAGATACGCAGTATTTT.

This clonotype was seen many times. The rearrangement links TRBV19 to TRBJ2-1; a possible D gene is TRBD2 (5 bases). Germline values: CDR1 LNHDA, CDR2 SQIVND (reference sequence). This CDR3 comprises 11 residues. V was trimmed by 6 bases and J by 10 bases, leaving 10 bases between them. This chain's CDR3 is CASSEGVEQFF. In DNA form, the CDR3 reads TGTGCCAGTAGCGAGGGTGTCGAGCAGTTCTTC.

This clonotype was counted many times. The chain combines TRBV2 with TRBJ2-3; 10 nucleotides line up with TRBD2. This CDR3 has 18 amino acids. Per germline, CDR1 SNHLY and CDR2 FYNNEI. With V trimmed by 1 base and J by 4 bases, 11 bases remained unmatched. CDR3 nucleotide sequence: TGTGCCAGCAGTGAAGGAAGCGGGGGGGCCGGATGGGCAGATACGCAGTATTTT. It specifies CASSEGSGGAGWADTQYF.

CDR3 in amino acids: CSVTPGAGDEQFF. The CDR3 region has the DNA TGCAGCGTCACACCGGGGGCCGGGGATGAGCAGTTCTTC. The V gene is TRBV29-1, the J gene TRBJ2-1; D tentatively fits TRBD1 or TRBD2 (6 bases each). V was trimmed by 6 bases and J by 8 bases, leaving 17 bases between them. Per germline, CDR1 SQVTM and CDR2 ANQGSEA. This CDR3 contains 13 residues.

In its sample, this clonotype was seen many times. The chain employs TRBV7-9 and TRBJ1-1; D is perhaps TRBD1 (6 bases). Germline V gene sequence: CDR1 SEHNR, CDR2 FQNEAQ (reference sequence). V lost 5 bases and J 7 bases, leaving 14 bases between the germline ends. This CDR3 has 13 amino acids. This CDR3 is CASSETGQYEAFF. The CDR3 DNA reads as TGTGCCAGCAGCGAAACAGGGCAATATGAAGCTTTCTTT.

Notes on this clonotype: Germline and junction disagree at one end, which may indicate a read error. The rearrangement uses TRBV4-1 and TRBJ2-7, with D possibly TRBD2 on 5 matching bases. This CDR3 has 15 residues. CDR1 and CDR2 (germline): MGHRA, YSYEKL. The DNA for the CDR3 is TGCACCAGCAGCCACGAGCCGGGAAACTCCAACGAGCAGTACTTC. Its protein is CTSSHEPGNSNEQYF.

This clonotype was recorded at least ten times. This sequence joins TRBV2 and TRBJ2-3, with 12 bases identical to TRBD2. CDR1 SNHLY and CDR2 FYNNEI come from the germline V gene. J was trimmed by 0 bases and V by 6 bases; bases with no gene match: 10. The CDR3 is made up of 18 amino acids. In DNA form, the CDR3 reads TGTGCCAGCAGGAGCCTAGCGGGAGGGTATCTCAGCACAGATACGCAGTATTTT. Translating it yields CASRSLAGGYLSTDTQYF.

A few counts support this clonotype. V and J are TRBV9 and TRBJ1-2; TRBD1 matches at 7 bases. The CDR3 extends over 15 amino acids. The V segment lost 0 bases and the J segment 6 bases; nucleotides outside the gene matches: 8. CDR1 and CDR2 from the germline V gene are SGDLS and YYNGEE. Here the CDR3 DNA reads TGTGCCAGCAGCGTAGTAGAAGGGGGCGCGGATGGCTACACCTTC. Residues: CASSVVEGGADGYTF.

This clonotype was seen repeatedly, ten times or more. This rearrangement joins TRBV24-1 to TRBJ1-5; D gene unclear. CDR3 length: 14 amino acids. V lost 4 bases to trimming and J lost 1 base, with 7 bases between them. CDR1 KGHDR and CDR2 SFDVKD come from the germline V gene. CDR3 in DNA: TGTGCCACCAGTGAACTGGACAGCAATCAGCCCCAGCATTTT. Its translation is CATSELDSNQPQHF.

The gene calls are TRBV10-1 and TRBJ2-7; 12 bases map to TRBD2. CDR1 and CDR2 from the germline V gene are WNHNN and SYGVQD (reference sequence). The CDR3 is made up of 18 amino acids. V gave up 9 bases and J gave up 1 base; unmatched junction bases: 16. The CDR3 is CAREAGTSGSPPSYEQYF. CDR3 coding DNA: TGCGCCAGGGAAGCCGGGACTAGCGGGTCCCCGCCATCCTACGAGCAGTACTTC.

The chain has TRBV7-6 and TRBJ2-7; D might be TRBD1 (6 bases). The CDR3 has 16 amino acids. The V gene's germline CDR1 is SGHVS and CDR2 FNYEAQ. The V end was cut by 5 bases, the J end by 3 bases, with 20 bases between. CDR3: CASSPGSGASIYEQYF. The CDR3 coding sequence is TGTGCCAGCAGCCCTGGTTCAGGGGCTTCCATCTACGAGCAGTACTTC.

V is TRBV7-9 and J is TRBJ2-7; TRBD2 agrees at 7 bases. The CDR3 sequence is 17 residues long. Germline CDR1 reads SEHNR; CDR2 reads FQNEAQ (reference sequence). Trimming took 5 bases from V and 2 from J; bases not matched to a gene: 15. In DNA form, the CDR3 reads TGTGCCAGCAGCCCAAACCCCGGAGCTAGCGGAGCCTACGAGCAGTACTTC. Translation gives CASSPNPGASGAYEQYF.

This clonotype appeared many times. The V and J genes are TRBV21-1 and TRBJ2-4. TRBV21-1 is an annotated pseudogene. CDR3 length equals 15 residues. The DNA for the CDR3 is TGTGCCAGCAGCAAAGTAGGACGGGTAAAAAACATTCAGTACTTC. This translates into CASSKVGRVKNIQYF.

With regard to this clonotype: This may come from a read error, since a much larger clone is one base off. This chain connects TRBV7-9 to TRBJ2-7; D tentatively fits TRBD1 or TRBD2 (5 bases each). There are 16 residues in the CDR3. Germline CDR1 is SEHNR and CDR2 is FQNEAQ (reference sequence). CDR3 sequence (DNA): TGTGCCAGCAGCCCGAACCCCGGGGACGTGGGCTACGAGCGGTACTTC. Its translation is CASSPNPGDVGYERYF. Full variable domain (missing parts from reference TRBV7-9 and TRBJ2-7): DTGVSQNPRHKITKRGQNVTFRCDPISEHNRLYWYRQTLGQGPEFLTYFQNEAQLEKSRLLSDRFSAERPKGSFSTLEIQRTEQGDSAMYLCASSPNPGDVGYERYFGPGTRLTVT.

This clonotype was recorded at least ten times. This sequence joins TRBV11-3 and TRBJ2-1; D ambiguous. Germline CDR1 SGHNT, CDR2 YENEEA. Trimming shortened V by 6 bases and J by 8 bases, and 11 bases separated the two germline ends. The CDR3 is made up of 12 amino acids. CDR3 in DNA: TGTGCCAGCAGTCAAACGGGCGATGAGCAGTTCTTC. This codes for CASSQTGDEQFF.

The table lists this clonotype with a few counts. The chain joins TRBV27 to TRBJ1-5, with D unresolved. Germline lookup yields CDR1 MNHEY and CDR2 SMNVEV (reference sequence). V dropped 5 bases and J dropped 3 bases, with 17 bases sitting between them. CDR3 length: 16 amino acids. DNA for the CDR3: TGTGCCAGCAGTGAGGGAACAGACGGTTACAATCAGCCCCAGCATTTT. Its protein product is CASSEGTDGYNQPQHF.

This clonotype appeared many times. The chain employs TRBV11-2 and TRBJ2-3; 8 bases align to TRBD2. V lost 5 bases to trimming and J lost 3 bases; unmatched junction nucleotides: 7. From germline, CDR1 is SGHAT and CDR2 FQNNGV. CDR3 size: 15 residues. The CDR3 here is CASSTGTSSTDTQYF. The CDR3 DNA follows: TGTGCCAGCAGCACGGGGACTAGTTCTACAGATACGCAGTATTTT.

Concerning this clonotype: Being one base from a much bigger clone, this may be a read error. This sequence joins TRBV12-3 or TRBV12-4 and TRBJ2-5; TRBD2 matches at 8 bases. Unmatched junction bases numbered 7, after V lost 9 bases and J lost 7 bases. The CDR3 contains 12 residues. CDR3 nucleotide sequence: TGTGCCAGTGGGACTAGTTACGGGACCCAGTACTTC. Encoded protein: CASGTSYGTQYF.

With respect to this clonotype: Likely a read error: the CDR3 ends without its conserved phenylalanine or tryptophan. The rearrangement links TRBV4-1 to TRBJ1-1, with D perhaps matching TRBD1 (5 bases). The CDR3 runs to 16 residues. Trimming took 1 base from V and 1 from J, leaving 13 bases between them. The germline V gene has CDR1 MGHRA and CDR2 YSYEKL. This CDR3 reads CASSQVDGTGNTEAFS. CDR3 bases: TGCGCCAGCAGCCAAGTAGATGGGACGGGGAACACTGAAGCTTTCTCT.